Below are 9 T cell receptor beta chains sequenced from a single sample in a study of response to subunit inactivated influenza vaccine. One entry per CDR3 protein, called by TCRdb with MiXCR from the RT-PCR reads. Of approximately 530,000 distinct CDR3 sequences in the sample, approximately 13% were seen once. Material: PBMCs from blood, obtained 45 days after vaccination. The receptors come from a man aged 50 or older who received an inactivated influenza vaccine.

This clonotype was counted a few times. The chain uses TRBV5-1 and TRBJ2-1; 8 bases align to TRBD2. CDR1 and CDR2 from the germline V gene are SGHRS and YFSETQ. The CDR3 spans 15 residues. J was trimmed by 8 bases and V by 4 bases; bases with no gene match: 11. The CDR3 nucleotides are TGCGCCAGCAGCCAAGGGACTAGATCGTATGATGAGCAGTTCTTC. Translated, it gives CASSQGTRSYDEQFF.

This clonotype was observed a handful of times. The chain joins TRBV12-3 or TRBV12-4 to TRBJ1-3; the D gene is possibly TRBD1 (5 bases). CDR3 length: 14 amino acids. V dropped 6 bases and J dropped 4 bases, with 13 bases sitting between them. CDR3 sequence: CASSSSGTGNTIYF. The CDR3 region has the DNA TGTGCCAGCAGCTCAAGCGGGACCGGAAACACCATATATTTT.

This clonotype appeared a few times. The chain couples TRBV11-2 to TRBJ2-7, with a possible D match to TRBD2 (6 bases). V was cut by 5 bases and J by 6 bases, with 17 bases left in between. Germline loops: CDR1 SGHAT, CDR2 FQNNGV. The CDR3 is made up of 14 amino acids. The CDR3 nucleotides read TGTGCCAGCAGCCCGCTAGCGTTTCCATCCGAGCAGTACTTC. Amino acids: CASSPLAFPSEQYF.

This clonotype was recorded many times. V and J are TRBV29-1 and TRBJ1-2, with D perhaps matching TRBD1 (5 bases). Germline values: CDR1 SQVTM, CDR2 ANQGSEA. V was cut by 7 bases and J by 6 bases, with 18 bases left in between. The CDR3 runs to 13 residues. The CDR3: CSALREGLNGYTF. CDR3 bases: TGCAGCGCCCTTAGGGAGGGGCTCAATGGCTACACCTTC. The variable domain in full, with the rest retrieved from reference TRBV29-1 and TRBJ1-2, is SAVISQKPSRDICQRGTSLTIQCQVDSQVTMMFWYRQQPGQSLTLIATANQGSEATYESGFVIDKFPISRPNLTFSTLTVSNMSPEDSSIYLCSALREGLNGYTFGSGTRLTVV.

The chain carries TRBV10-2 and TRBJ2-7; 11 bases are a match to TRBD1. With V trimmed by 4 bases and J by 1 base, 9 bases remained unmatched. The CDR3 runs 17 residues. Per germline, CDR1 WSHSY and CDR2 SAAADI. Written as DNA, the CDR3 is TGCGCCAGCAGTGTTTCTCGGACAGGGGGCAGGTCCTACGAGCAGTACTTC. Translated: CASSVSRTGGRSYEQYF.

The CDR3 nucleotides read TGTGCCAGCAGCCAAGGGGCTCAGGGGGGAGCTTTCTTT. Translation: CASSQGAQGGAFF. The chain uses TRBV4-2 and TRBJ1-1, with 7 nucleotides matching TRBD1. The CDR3 is 13 amino acids. Unmatched junction bases numbered 6, after V lost 1 base and J lost 10 bases. Germline V CDR1 and CDR2: LGHNA, YNFKEQ.

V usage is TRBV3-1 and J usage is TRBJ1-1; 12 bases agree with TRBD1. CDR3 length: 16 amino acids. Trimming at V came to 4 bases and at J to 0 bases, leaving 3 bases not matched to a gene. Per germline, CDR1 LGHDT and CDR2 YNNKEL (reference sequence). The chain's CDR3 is CASSPGTGGMNTEAFF. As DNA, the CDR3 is TGTGCCAGCAGCCCCGGGACAGGGGGCATGAACACTGAAGCTTTCTTT.

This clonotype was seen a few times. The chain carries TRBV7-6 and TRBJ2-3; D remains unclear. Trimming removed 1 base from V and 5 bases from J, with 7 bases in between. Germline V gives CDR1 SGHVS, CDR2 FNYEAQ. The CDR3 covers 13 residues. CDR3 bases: TGTGCCAGCAGCTTAGGGCATGTAGATACGCAGTATTTT. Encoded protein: CASSLGHVDTQYF.

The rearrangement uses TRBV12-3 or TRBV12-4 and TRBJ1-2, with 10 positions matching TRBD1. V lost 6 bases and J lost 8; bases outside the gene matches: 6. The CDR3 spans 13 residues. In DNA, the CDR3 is TGTGCCAGCAGGAGACAGGGGGCGTGGGGCTACACCTTC. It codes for CASRRQGAWGYTF.